The entry below gives a single T cell receptor beta chain sequence along with its context. Its antigen is currently unknown. This CDR3 region has 14 residues. J lost 0 bases, V lost 6 bases, and 2 bases had no gene match. Germline CDR1 ENHRY, CDR2 SYGVKD. This sample was taken from a study of T cell clones after liver transplantation. Study in general: Three of eight recipients were HCV-positive; others had non-autoimmune, non-viral indications.

General observations from the study: These preliminary findings come from unstandardized post-transplant sampling times.

TCRdb keeps only in-frame clones here, not all; method: immunoSEQ multiplex PCR. The sample includes 20,000 to 30,000 clones, 69% seen only once; the top ten take approximately 3%. This specimen consisted of CD4+ T cells from blood, obtained before liver transplant. The rearrangement joins TRBV10-3 to TRBJ2-3; 8 positions match TRBD2. The TCR comes from a human donor who received a liver transplant. In nucleotides, the CDR3 is TGTGCCATCAGGGCTAGCGGGAGCACAGATACGCAGTATTTT. As protein: CAIRASGSTDTQYF.